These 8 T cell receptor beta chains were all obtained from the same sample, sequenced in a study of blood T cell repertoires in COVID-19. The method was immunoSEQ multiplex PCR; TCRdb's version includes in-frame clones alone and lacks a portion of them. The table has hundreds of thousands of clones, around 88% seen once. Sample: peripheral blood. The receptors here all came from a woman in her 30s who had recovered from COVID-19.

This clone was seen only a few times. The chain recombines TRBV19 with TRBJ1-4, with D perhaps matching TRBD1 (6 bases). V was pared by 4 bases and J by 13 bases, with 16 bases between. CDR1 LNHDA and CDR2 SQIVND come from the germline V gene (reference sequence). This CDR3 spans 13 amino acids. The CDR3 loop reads CASSRGQPPLLFF. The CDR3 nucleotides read TGTGCCAGTAGTAGAGGACAGCCGCCCTTACTGTTTTTT. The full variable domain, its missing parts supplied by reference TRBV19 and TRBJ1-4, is DGGITQSPKYLFRKEGQNVTLSCEQNLNHDAMYWYRQDPGQGLRLIYYSQIVNDFQKGDIAEGYSVSREKKESFPLTVTSAQKNPTAFYLCASSRGQPPLLFFGSGTQLSVL.

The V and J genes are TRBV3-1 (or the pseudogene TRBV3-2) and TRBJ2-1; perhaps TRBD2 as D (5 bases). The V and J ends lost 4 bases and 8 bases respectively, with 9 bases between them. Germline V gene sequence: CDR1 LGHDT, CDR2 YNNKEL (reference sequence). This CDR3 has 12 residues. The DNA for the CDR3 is TGTGCCAGCAGCCCGGCGGGCTATGAGCAGTTCTTC. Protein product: CASSPAGYEQFF.

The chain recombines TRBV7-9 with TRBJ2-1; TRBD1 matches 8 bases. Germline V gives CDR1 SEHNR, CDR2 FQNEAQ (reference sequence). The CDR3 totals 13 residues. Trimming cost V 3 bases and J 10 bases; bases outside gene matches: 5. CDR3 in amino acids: CASSFRQGTEQFF. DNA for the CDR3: TGTGCCAGCAGCTTCCGACAGGGGACGGAGCAGTTCTTC.

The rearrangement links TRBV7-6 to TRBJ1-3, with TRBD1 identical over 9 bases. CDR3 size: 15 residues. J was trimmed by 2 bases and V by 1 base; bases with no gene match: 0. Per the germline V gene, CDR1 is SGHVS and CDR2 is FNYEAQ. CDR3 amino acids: CASSLGQGAGNTIYF. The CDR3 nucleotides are TGTGCCAGCAGCTTAGGACAGGGGGCTGGAAACACCATATATTTT.

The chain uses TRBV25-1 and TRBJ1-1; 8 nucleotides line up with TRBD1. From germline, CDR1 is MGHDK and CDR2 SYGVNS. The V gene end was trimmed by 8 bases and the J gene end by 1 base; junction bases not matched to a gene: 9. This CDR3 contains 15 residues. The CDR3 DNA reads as TGTGCCAGCCGTCCAACCGGGACAGGGAACACTGAAGCTTTCTTT. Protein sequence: CASRPTGTGNTEAFF.

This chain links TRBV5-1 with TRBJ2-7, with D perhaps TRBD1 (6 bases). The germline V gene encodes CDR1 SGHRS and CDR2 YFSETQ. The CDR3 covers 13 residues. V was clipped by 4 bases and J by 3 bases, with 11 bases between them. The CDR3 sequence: CASSGQQGYEQYF. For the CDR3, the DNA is TGCGCCAGCAGCGGGCAACAGGGCTACGAGCAGTACTTC.

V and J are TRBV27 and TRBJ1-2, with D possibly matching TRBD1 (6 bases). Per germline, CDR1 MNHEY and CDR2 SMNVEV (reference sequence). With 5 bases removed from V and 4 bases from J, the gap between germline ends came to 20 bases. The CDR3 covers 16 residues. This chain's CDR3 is CASSNSPGQPRYGYTF. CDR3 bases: TGTGCCAGCAGTAATTCCCCGGGACAACCCCGCTATGGCTACACCTTC.

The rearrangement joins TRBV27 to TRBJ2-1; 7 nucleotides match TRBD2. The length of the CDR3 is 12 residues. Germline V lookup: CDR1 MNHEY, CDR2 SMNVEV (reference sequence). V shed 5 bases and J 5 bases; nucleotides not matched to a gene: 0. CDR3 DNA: TGTGCCAGCAGTGGGACTAACAATGAGCAGTTCTTC. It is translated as CASSGTNNEQFF.